This is a list of T cell receptor beta chains from one sample in a study of blood T cell repertoires in COVID-19. The table came from immunoSEQ multiplex PCR; TCRdb's copy has only in-frame clones and leaves some out. Of more than 95,000 clones detected, over 75% appear once; the ten largest clones hold about 1.7%. The sequencing sample was made of peripheral blood. The receptors come from a man in his sixties with acute or convalescent COVID-19. CDR3s include the opening cysteine and the closing phenylalanine or tryptophan. The D gene is left open where the match is weak. Only some rows state a clone size, as once, few, many or a class for expanded clones.

j_gene,abundance,d_gene,v_gene,len,CDR3aa,CDR3nt
TRBJ2-3,-,-,TRBV11-3,14,CASSHPGTANTQYF,TGTGCCAGCAGCCATCCCGGGACTGCGAATACGCAGTATTTT
TRBJ1-1,-,-,TRBV3-1/TRBV3-2,12,CASSLGVFEAFF,TGTGCCAGCAGCCTCGGGGTTTTTGAAGCTTTCTTT
TRBJ1-2,-,-,TRBV30,15,CAWSPPGGLVGGYTF,TGTGCCTGGAGTCCCCCGGGGGGGCTTGTTGGTGGCTACACCTTC
TRBJ2-3,-,-,TRBV10-2,15,CASTETFQGTDTQYF,TGCGCCAGCACCGAAACGTTTCAGGGCACAGATACGCAGTATTTT
TRBJ2-1,-,TRBD2,TRBV6-1,15,CASSEVGGAYNEQFF,TGTGCCAGCAGTGAAGTCGGGGGGGCCTACAATGAGCAGTTCTTC
TRBJ1-2,-,-,TRBV5-4,15,CASSLVGQFNYGYTF,TGTGCCAGCAGCTTGGTGGGACAATTTAACTATGGCTACACCTTC
TRBJ1-2,-,TRBD1,TRBV19,17,CASRTGTAKLLNYGYTF,TGTGCCAGTAGGACCGGGACAGCCAAGCTCCTTAACTATGGCTACACCTTC
TRBJ2-4,-,-,TRBV10-3,12,CAISDIAGIQYF,TGTGCCATCAGTGATATAGCCGGCATTCAGTACTTC
TRBJ1-2,-,-,TRBV6-5,15,CASRLPGQINYGYTF,TGTGCCAGCAGACTACCTGGACAGATAAACTATGGCTACACCTTC
TRBJ1-2,few,TRBD1,TRBV10-1,18,CASSFVNRGLRSAYGYTF,TGCGCCAGCAGTTTTGTAAACAGGGGATTGCGCTCGGCCTATGGCTACACCTTC
TRBJ1-3,-,TRBD1,TRBV2,15,CASSGDRYSGNTIYF,TGTGCCAGCAGTGGGGACAGGTACTCTGGAAACACCATATATTTT
TRBJ2-3,-,TRBD1,TRBV10-1,14,CASSESTGSDTQYF,TGCGCCAGCAGTGAGTCGACAGGGTCCGATACGCAGTATTTT
TRBJ1-1,once,TRBD1,TRBV6-5,14,CASSSRGANTEAFF,TGTGCCAGCAGTTCCAGGGGGGCAAACACTGAAGCTTTCTTT
TRBJ1-5,few,-,TRBV10-3,14,CAISPEGYNQPQHF,TGTGCCATCAGTCCCGAGGGTTACAATCAGCCCCAGCATTTT
TRBJ1-6,-,-,TRBV25-1,15,CASSDGLIEGSPLHF,TGTGCCAGCAGTGACGGACTCATAGAGGGATCACCCCTCCACTTT
TRBJ1-2,-,TRBD1,TRBV27,15,CASRRDSGTGGPNTF,TGTGCCAGCAGGCGAGACTCCGGGACAGGGGGCCCCAACACCTTC
TRBJ1-5,-,TRBD1,TRBV7-2,14,CASSPTGGNQPQHF,TGTGCCAGCAGCCCAACAGGGGGAAACCAGCCCCAGCATTTT
TRBJ2-7,-,TRBD1,TRBV7-8,14,CASSLVTGGYEQYF,TGTGCCAGCAGCTTAGTGACAGGGGGCTACGAGCAGTACTTC
TRBJ2-2,-,TRBD1,TRBV6-5,14,CASSTSGGTGELFF,TGTGCCAGCAGTACCTCAGGGGGAACCGGGGAGCTGTTTTTT
TRBJ2-1,-,-,TRBV21-1,11,CASSLHNEQFF,TGTGCCAGCAGCCTCCACAATGAGCAGTTCTTC
TRBJ2-3,-,TRBD2,TRBV5-1,14,CASSFSGGTDTQYF,TGCGCCAGCAGCTTCAGCGGGGGCACAGATACGCAGTATTTT
TRBJ2-6,-,-,TRBV6-5,15,CASIPGSSGANVLTF,TGTGCCAGCATCCCAGGAAGCTCTGGGGCCAACGTCCTGACTTTC
TRBJ2-4,-,TRBD1,TRBV19,13,CASSRTGDGIQYF,TGTGCCAGTAGCCGGACAGGGGACGGGATTCAGTACTTC
TRBJ2-6,-,TRBD1,TRBV19,15,CASSTDRAGANVLTF,TGTGCCAGTAGTACCGACAGGGCTGGGGCCAACGTCCTGACTTTC
TRBJ1-5,-,-,TRBV2,15,CASIPGPYSNQPQHF,TGTGCCAGCATCCCAGGCCCGTATAGCAATCAGCCCCAGCATTTT
TRBJ1-6,-,TRBD1,TRBV7-9,15,CASSWGQGANSPLHF,TGTGCCAGCAGCTGGGGACAGGGGGCTAATTCACCCCTCCACTTT
TRBJ2-7,few,TRBD1,TRBV5-4,13,CASSSGQGYEQYF,TGTGCCAGCAGTTCGGGACAGGGGTACGAGCAGTACTTC
TRBJ1-1,-,-,TRBV28,15,CASSLSVSGNTEAFF,TGTGCCAGCAGTTTATCGGTCAGCGGTAACACTGAAGCTTTCTTT
TRBJ2-2,-,TRBD1,TRBV14,16,CASSQGSRGLTGELFF,TGTGCCAGCAGCCAAGGGTCCAGGGGGCTAACCGGGGAGCTGTTTTTT
TRBJ1-1,-,-,TRBV19,15,CASSIGTLGNTEAFF,TGTGCCAGTAGTATAGGAACCCTTGGCAACACTGAAGCTTTCTTT
TRBJ1-5,-,-,TRBV6-5,16,CASSYLSSGRDQPQHF,TGTGCCAGCAGTTACTTGAGCTCCGGGAGGGATCAGCCCCAGCATTTT
TRBJ2-5,-,-,TRBV30,11,CAWTLRETQYF,TGTGCCTGGACCCTTCGGGAGACCCAGTACTTC
TRBJ1-4,once,TRBD1,TRBV19,15,CASSGDRLKNEKLFF,TGTGCCAGTAGTGGGGACAGGCTTAAAAATGAAAAACTGTTTTTT
TRBJ1-6,-,TRBD1,TRBV19,15,CASSTRQGANSPLHF,TGTGCCAGTAGTACCCGACAGGGAGCCAATTCACCCCTCCACTTT
TRBJ1-2,-,-,TRBV6-1,13,CASSEWTYYGYTF,TGTGCCAGCAGTGAATGGACATACTATGGCTACACCTTC
TRBJ1-2,-,-,TRBV27,15,CASSLLRERGYGYTF,TGTGCCAGCAGTTTACTCCGGGAGCGGGGCTATGGCTACACCTTC
TRBJ2-1,-,-,TRBV6-2/TRBV6-3,15,CASSRHDPNVYEQFF,TGTGCCAGCAGTCGACACGACCCGAATGTGTATGAGCAGTTCTTC
TRBJ1-5,-,TRBD1,TRBV5-6,15,CASSPQGAGNQPQHF,TGTGCCAGCAGCCCACAGGGGGCAGGCAATCAGCCCCAGCATTTT
TRBJ1-1,-,-,TRBV4-2,12,CASSQPDREAFF,TGTGCCAGCAGCCAACCAGACAGAGAAGCTTTCTTT